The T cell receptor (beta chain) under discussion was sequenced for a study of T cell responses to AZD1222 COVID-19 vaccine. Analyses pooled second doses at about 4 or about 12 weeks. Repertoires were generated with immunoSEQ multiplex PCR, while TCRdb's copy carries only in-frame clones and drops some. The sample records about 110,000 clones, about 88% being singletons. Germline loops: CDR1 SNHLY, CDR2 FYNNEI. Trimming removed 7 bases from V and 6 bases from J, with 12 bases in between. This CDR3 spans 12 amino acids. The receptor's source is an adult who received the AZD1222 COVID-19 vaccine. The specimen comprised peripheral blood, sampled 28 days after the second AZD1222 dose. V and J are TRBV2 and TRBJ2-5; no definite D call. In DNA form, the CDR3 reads TGTGCCAGCACTGCATCATCGAAGACCCAGTACTTC. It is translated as CASTASSKTQYF.